This T cell receptor beta chain was identified in a study of T and B cells in COVID-19 patients. Whole-study results and caveats: Few blood samples existed from mildly ill patients during symptoms or early in severe cases.

From blood, about 240-550 ng of genomic DNA served as TRB template. Germline-derived CDR1 and CDR2 are LGHNA and YSLEER. The V end was cut by 0 bases, the J end by 7 bases, with 13 bases between. There are 15 residues in the CDR3. This clonotype was counted only a few times. Antigen: not known. BIOMED2 TRB-A/B primer pools were used in multiplex TRB PCR. TCRdb reprocessed the multiplex PCR reads via MiXCR and lists one record per CDR3 protein. This sample has under 7,000 distinct CDR3 sequences, with roughly 25% found just once. The sample consisted of blood. This chain uses TRBV4-3 with TRBJ1-5; D gene ambiguous. This sequence was found in a human donor with active COVID-19. CDR3 protein: CASSQDLGGNQPQHF. CDR3 DNA: TGCGCCAGCAGCCAAGATCTTGGAGGGAACCAGCCCCAGCATTTT.